Sequencing of this T cell receptor beta chain was carried out in a study of shared clonotypes between healthy human individuals. Study as a whole: Researchers assigned three CD4 naive, three CD4 memory, two CD8 naive and one CD8 memory plate to each donor.

Comment on this clone: Its antigen remains unknown.

General study points: Among donors, sharing of clonotypes was expected to be affected by sequencing depth. Incompleteness in sorted-subset sequencing, despite large depth, was shown by rarefaction. Limited genetic and exposure-history diversity came from having few donors.

Using immunoSEQ multiplex PCR, the repertoire was profiled, and TCRdb retains in-frame clones only, with some absent. The sample carries over a million clones, over 95% recorded once. Trimming stripped 4 bases from V and 6 bases from J, with 13 bases between. This CDR3 is built from 14 residues. The germline CDR1 and CDR2 sequences are SGDLS and YYNGEE. This chain uses TRBV9 with TRBJ1-4; D is unresolved. This sequence originates from a man aged 25 to 40 in good health. Material: naive CD4+ T cells sorted from blood. Sample subset: CD45RA+ positively selected. The CDR3 nucleotides are TGTGCCAGCAGCCCAAGGGTAAGGGATGAAAAACTGTTTTTT. Encoded protein: CASSPRVRDEKLFF.